The 29 T cell receptor beta chains below were found in one sample sequenced in a study of cytomegalovirus exposure and HLA in healthy donors. PCR involved 60 Vbeta and 13 Jbeta primers. Profiled with immunoSEQ multiplex PCR; TCRdb holds only in-frame clones, not every one. The repertoire has about 120,000 clones, about two thirds of them found once; the top ten carry under 5%. Sequenced sample: PBMCs. The receptors derive from a man aged 25-40 years in good health and CMV-seronegative.

This clone has only a few counts. The rearrangement joins TRBV30 to TRBJ1-4; D might be TRBD1 (5 bases). Germline V gene lookup returns CDR1 GTSNPN and CDR2 SVGIG (reference sequence). V gave up 6 bases and J gave up 3 bases, with 8 bases separating them. This CDR3 comprises 12 residues. CDR3 sequence reads: CACATANEKLFF. CDR3 sequence (DNA): TGTGCCTGCGCGACAGCTAATGAAAAACTGTTTTTT.

The chain recombines TRBV2 with TRBJ2-7; TRBD2 is a possible D gene (5 bases). Germline lookup yields CDR1 SNHLY and CDR2 FYNNEI. V was cut by 6 bases and J by 5 bases, with 14 bases left in between. The CDR3 is 13 residues long. CDR3 in DNA: TGTGCCAGCAGGGAACTACCGGGGAACGAGCAGTACTTC. Translated: CASRELPGNEQYF.

The rearrangement links TRBV4-1 to TRBJ2-1, with D possibly matching TRBD2 (6 bases). Between the trimmed V and J ends, which lost 0 bases and 5 bases, there was a span of 11 bases. Looked up from germline, CDR1 is MGHRA and CDR2 is YSYEKL. CDR3 size: 15 residues. CDR3 region: CASSQDGRLDNEQFF. Here the CDR3 DNA reads TGCGCCAGCAGCCAAGATGGGAGGCTGGACAATGAGCAGTTCTTC.

The rearrangement joins TRBV11-2 to TRBJ1-6; the D gene is possibly TRBD1 (5 bases). V lost 5 bases, J lost 6 bases, and 14 bases lay in between. Per the germline V gene, CDR1 is SGHAT and CDR2 is FQNNGV. There are 15 residues in the CDR3. DNA for the CDR3: TGTGCCAGCAGCGTAAGACAGCTCCTTAATTCACCCCTCCACTTT. Residues: CASSVRQLLNSPLHF.

This sequence joins TRBV6-6 and TRBJ1-1, with D perhaps matching TRBD1 (6 bases). Trimming removed 8 bases from V and 5 bases from J, with 12 bases in between. CDR3 length: 12 residues. Germline-derived CDR1 and CDR2 are MNHNY and SVGAGI (reference sequence). CDR3 sequence: CASGPDRTEAFF. The CDR3 coding sequence is TGTGCCAGCGGGCCAGACAGGACTGAAGCTTTCTTT.

V usage is TRBV18 and J usage is TRBJ1-1; 8 positions agree with TRBD1. Germline V gene data show CDR1 as KGHSH and CDR2 as LQKENI. The CDR3 has 12 amino acids. V trimming: 3 bases; J trimming: 6 bases; junction bases outside the gene matches: 0. CDR3 coding DNA: TGTGCCAGCTCACCGGACAGGGCTGAAGCTTTCTTT. It yields the protein CASSPDRAEAFF.

This rearrangement joins TRBV5-1 to TRBJ2-7; D unresolved. CDR1 SGHRS and CDR2 YFSETQ come from the germline V gene. Trimming took off 0 bases at V and 3 bases at J, with 13 bases between the two ends. This CDR3 is 15 amino acids long. In DNA form, the CDR3 reads TGCGCCAGCAGCTTGGAATCAGGTATGGGCTACGAGCAGTACTTC. Translating gives CASSLESGMGYEQYF.

The gene calls are TRBV5-1 and TRBJ2-5; D not resolved. This CDR3 spans 11 amino acids. CDR1 is SGHRS and CDR2 is YFSETQ in the germline V gene. Trimming took off 0 bases at V and 5 bases at J, with 2 bases between the two ends. CDR3 residues: CASSLAETQYF. For the CDR3, the DNA is TGCGCCAGCAGCTTGGCGGAGACCCAGTACTTC.

The chain combines TRBV30 with TRBJ1-6; tentative D call: TRBD1 (5 bases). The CDR3 is made up of 14 amino acids. The V and J ends lost 3 bases and 7 bases respectively, with 13 bases between them. Germline CDR1 is GTSNPN and CDR2 is SVGIG (reference sequence). In DNA, the CDR3 is TGTGCCTGGAGAGACGACAGAGTGAATTCACCCCTCCACTTT. Protein product: CAWRDDRVNSPLHF.

The V call is TRBV6-4, the J call TRBJ2-5, with TRBD1 identical over 8 bases. There are 12 residues in the CDR3. The germline gives CDR1 MRHNA, CDR2 SNTAGT. Trimming removed 11 bases from V and 1 base from J; junction bases left unmatched: 3. In DNA, the CDR3 is TGTGCCGTAACAGGGGGCCAAGAGACCCAGTACTTC. The encoded protein is CAVTGGQETQYF.

V and J are TRBV9 and TRBJ1-4; D not resolved. The V and J ends lost 4 bases and 6 bases respectively, with 16 bases between them. Germline CDR1 and CDR2: SGDLS and YYNGEE. The length of the CDR3 is 15 residues. CDR3 sequence reads: CASSHLSGVDEKLFF. The CDR3 DNA reads as TGTGCCAGCAGCCACTTGTCGGGTGTCGATGAAAAACTGTTTTTT.

The chain employs TRBV6-1 and TRBJ1-1; D possibly corresponds to TRBD1 (6 bases). Germline V gives CDR1 MNHNS, CDR2 SASEGT. This CDR3 comprises 14 residues. The V and J ends lost 6 bases and 4 bases respectively, with 15 bases between them. In nucleotides, the CDR3 is TGTGCCAGCAGCGGTCCCATACAGGGCACTGAAGCTTTCTTT. Protein: CASSGPIQGTEAFF.

This CDR3 is CASRLRYPGGSGGAYEQYF. The DNA for the CDR3 is TGTGCCAGCAGGCTTAGGTATCCAGGGGGGAGCGGGGGAGCATACGAGCAGTACTTC. The V call is TRBV11-3, the J call TRBJ2-7; the D gene is possibly TRBD2 (8 bases). Trimming took off 6 bases at V and 4 bases at J, with 31 bases between the two ends. The CDR3 is made up of 19 amino acids. Germline V gene sequence: CDR1 SGHNT, CDR2 YENEEA.

CDR3 amino acids: CASSLDRGGTEAFF. CDR3 bases: TGTGCCAGCAGCCTCGACAGGGGGGGGACTGAAGCTTTCTTT. The chain recombines TRBV11-2 with TRBJ1-1; 9 bases map to TRBD1. Germline lookup yields CDR1 SGHAT and CDR2 FQNNGV. The CDR3 is made up of 14 amino acids. Germline trimming cut 5 bases from V and 5 bases from J; bases unmatched to any gene: 6.

This chain uses TRBV5-1 with TRBJ1-3; D ambiguous. CDR1 is SGHRS, CDR2 YFSETQ, per germline. Trimming pared 0 bases from V and 3 bases from J, leaving 10 bases between. This CDR3 is 15 amino acids long. In nucleotides, the CDR3 is TGCGCCAGCAGCTTGGTCCTAGGTGGTGGAAACACCATATATTTT. Residues: CASSLVLGGGNTIYF.

The chain links TRBV30 to TRBJ2-2, with TRBD2 as a possible D gene (6 bases). Germline V lookup: CDR1 GTSNPN, CDR2 SVGIG (reference sequence). With 3 bases removed from V and 6 bases from J, the gap between germline ends came to 8 bases. The CDR3 consists of 12 residues. The CDR3 DNA follows: TGTGCCTGGAGCCGCGGGGCCGGGGAGCTGTTTTTT. This codes for CAWSRGAGELFF. The entire variable domain, with the rest obtained from reference TRBV30 and TRBJ2-2, is as follows: SQTIHQWPATLVQPVGSPLSLECTVEGTSNPNLYWYRQAAGRGLQLLFYSVGIGQISSEVPQNLSASRPQDRQFILSSKKLLLSDSGFYLCAWSRGAGELFFGEGSRLTVL.

The rearrangement links TRBV28 to TRBJ1-4, with a possible D match to TRBD1 (5 bases). CDR1 and CDR2 from the germline V gene are MDHEN and SYDVKM. This CDR3 has 14 amino acids. Trimming removed 5 bases from V and 8 bases from J, with 15 bases in between. This CDR3 is CASSPGGEGEKLFF. For the CDR3, the DNA is TGTGCCAGCAGTCCGGGGGGAGAGGGAGAAAAACTGTTTTTT.

The rearrangement uses TRBV5-8 and TRBJ1-2, with unresolved D. The CDR3 runs to 10 residues. V lost 6 bases to trimming and J lost 8 bases, with 8 bases between them. Germline V lookup: CDR1 SGHTS, CDR2 YDEGEE. DNA of the CDR3: TGTGCCAGCACCCTCCGGGGCTACACCTTC. Amino acid sequence: CASTLRGYTF.

This clone occurred a few times. CDR3: CAWSRNWGQVDSPLHF. CDR3 coding DNA: TGTGCCTGGAGTCGGAATTGGGGACAGGTAGATTCACCCCTCCACTTT. This chain joins TRBV30 and TRBJ1-6; 8 bases are a match to TRBD1. The CDR3 has 16 amino acids. J lost 8 bases, V lost 2 bases, and 11 bases had no gene match. Germline V gene data show CDR1 as GTSNPN and CDR2 as SVGIG (reference sequence).

The rearrangement links TRBV4-2 to TRBJ1-1; D not resolved. Germline assignment: CDR1 LGHNA and CDR2 YNFKEQ. Between the trimmed V and J ends, which lost 0 bases and 5 bases, there was a span of 16 bases. The CDR3 totals 16 residues. CDR3: CASSQDFQAGGTEAFF. Here the CDR3 DNA reads TGTGCCAGCAGCCAAGATTTTCAGGCCGGCGGGACTGAAGCTTTCTTT.

The V gene is TRBV6-5, the J gene TRBJ2-7, with D maybe TRBD1 (6 bases). The length of the CDR3 is 16 residues. Germline CDR1 is MNHEY and CDR2 is SVGAGI. V was pared by 0 bases and J by 3 bases, with 15 bases between. CDR3 bases: TGTGCCAGCAGTTACTCTTCCGGACAGTCCTTCTACGAGCAGTACTTC. This gives the protein CASSYSSGQSFYEQYF.

This chain joins TRBV7-9 and TRBJ1-1, with 7 bases aligning to TRBD1. The germline CDR1 and CDR2 sequences are SEHNR and FQNEAQ (reference sequence). V shed 1 base, J shed 5 bases, and the junction held 1 base outside the gene matches. The CDR3 loop spans 13 amino acids. The CDR3 region has the DNA TGTGCCAGCAGCTTAGAACAGGGGACTGAAGCTTTCTTT. Protein sequence: CASSLEQGTEAFF.

This chain uses TRBV5-1 with TRBJ2-3; 11 bases match TRBD2. Losses at the gene ends were 4 bases for V and 2 bases for J; bases not matched to a gene: 6. This CDR3 is built from 16 residues. Germline CDR1 reads SGHRS; CDR2 reads YFSETQ. The CDR3: CASSPGLAGSTDTQYF. The CDR3 DNA reads as TGCGCCAGCAGCCCTGGACTAGCGGGCTCCACAGATACGCAGTATTTT. Using reference TRBV5-1 and TRBJ2-3 for the parts outside the CDR3, the full variable domain is KAGVTQTPRYLIKTRGQQVTLSCSPISGHRSVSWYQQTPGQGLQFLFEYFSETQRNKGNFPGRFSGRQFSNSRSEMNVSTLELGDSALYLCASSPGLAGSTDTQYFGPGTRLTVL.

This clone was picked up a small number of times. The chain combines TRBV5-1 with TRBJ1-5, with 8 bases fitting TRBD1. Germline V gene sequence: CDR1 SGHRS, CDR2 YFSETQ. The CDR3 contains 16 residues. J gave up 1 base and V 3 bases, and 6 bases lay outside the gene matches. CDR3 loop: CASSSGTGESNQPQHF. CDR3 DNA sequence: TGCGCCAGCAGCTCCGGGACAGGAGAAAGCAATCAGCCCCAGCATTTT.

The chain recombines TRBV4-1 with TRBJ1-5; unclear D gene. Trimming stripped 0 bases from V and 2 bases from J, with 8 bases between. The CDR3 is 15 amino acids. Germline lookup yields CDR1 MGHRA and CDR2 YSYEKL. The CDR3 DNA follows: TGCGCCAGCAGCCAAGAGAGAACGGGCAATCAGCCCCAGCATTTT. It is translated as CASSQERTGNQPQHF.

The J gene is TRBJ1-2, the V gene TRBV7-8; D remains unclear. CDR3 length: 17 amino acids. The germline V and J ends were trimmed by 1 base and 0 bases, with 15 bases remaining between them. Germline V lookup: CDR1 SGHVS, CDR2 FQNEAQ. This chain's CDR3 is CASSLGRRIQSNYGYTF. The CDR3 DNA sequence: TGTGCCAGCAGCTTAGGCCGGCGAATACAGTCTAACTATGGCTACACCTTC.

The count of this clone is one. The chain has TRBV4-2 and TRBJ2-1; D unclear. CDR1 is LGHNA, CDR2 YNFKEQ, per germline. The CDR3 contains 13 residues. Between the trimmed V and J ends, which lost 0 bases and 5 bases, there was a span of 5 bases. The CDR3 here is CASSQDQDNEQFF. The CDR3, as DNA: TGTGCCAGCAGCCAAGACCAGGACAATGAGCAGTTCTTC.

V is TRBV7-6 and J is TRBJ2-5; D might be TRBD1 (5 bases). The CDR3 spans 13 residues. Trimming left V 2 bases short and J 11 bases short, with 15 bases between. CDR1 SGHVS and CDR2 FNYEAQ come from the germline V gene. The CDR3 spells CASSLRTTFEQYF. CDR3 nucleotides: TGTGCCAGCAGCTTAAGGACAACCTTTGAGCAGTACTTC.

The J gene is TRBJ1-4, the V gene TRBV6-5; D perhaps matches TRBD1 (5 bases). Germline CDR1 and CDR2: MNHEY and SVGAGI. V was shortened by 5 bases and J by 8 bases, with 18 bases between the two germline ends. CDR3 length equals 15 residues. CDR3 DNA: TGTGCCAGCAGTGCCACCGACAGTTTTGGGGAAAAACTGTTTTTT. Protein sequence: CASSATDSFGEKLFF.